The 32 T cell receptor beta chains in this list originate from one sample, sequenced in a study of blood T cell repertoires in COVID-19. The repertoire was sequenced with immunoSEQ multiplex PCR; TCRdb's copy has only in-frame clones and lacks some. The sample contains about 380,000 clones, 85% to 90% of which appear only once. Sequenced sample: peripheral blood. The origin of the receptors is a man aged 18 to 35 with active or convalescent COVID-19.

This clone showed up just a few times. The chain combines TRBV2 with TRBJ1-6; possible D gene TRBD1, 5 bases. The CDR3 sequence is 13 residues long. Germline CDR1 and CDR2: SNHLY and FYNNEI. The V gene lost 4 bases and the J gene lost 14 bases, with 15 bases spanning the gap. CDR3 in amino acids: CASSGSQAGALHF. The CDR3 DNA reads as TGTGCCAGCAGTGGGTCACAAGCGGGGGCCCTCCACTTT.

The CDR3 sequence: CASSLTPGSSYEQYF. The CDR3 DNA follows: TGTGCCAGCAGCTTAACTCCGGGGAGCTCCTACGAGCAGTACTTC. The chain combines TRBV7-3 with TRBJ2-7; tentative D call: TRBD2 (5 bases). Per the germline V gene, CDR1 is SGHTA and CDR2 is FQGTGA. The V gene lost 0 bases and the J gene lost 0 bases, with 9 bases spanning the gap. This CDR3 has 15 residues.

The chain couples TRBV7-9 to TRBJ2-7; TRBD1 matches at 12 bases. The CDR3 totals 15 residues. Trimming cost V 5 bases and J 6 bases; bases outside gene matches: 8. CDR1 and CDR2 from the germline V gene are SEHNR and FQNEAQ (reference sequence). The DNA of the CDR3 is TGTGCCAGCAGCCCAGGGGACAGGGGGCGCCCCGAGCAGTACTTC. Residues: CASSPGDRGRPEQYF.

The chain carries TRBV3-1 (or the pseudogene TRBV3-2) and TRBJ1-2; D is perhaps TRBD1 (5 bases). Per the germline V gene, CDR1 is LGHDT and CDR2 is YNNKEL (reference sequence). The germline V and J ends were trimmed by 1 base and 7 bases, with 16 bases remaining between them. This CDR3 is 15 amino acids long. CDR3 in amino acids: CASSQALGVRRGYTF. In nucleotides, the CDR3 is TGTGCCAGCAGCCAAGCTTTAGGGGTTAGACGTGGCTACACCTTC.

This chain uses TRBV9 with TRBJ2-7, with a possible D match to TRBD1 (7 bases). CDR3 length equals 15 residues. Germline lookup yields CDR1 SGDLS and CDR2 YYNGEE. The germline V and J ends were trimmed by 0 bases and 2 bases, with 12 bases remaining between them. In nucleotides, the CDR3 is TGTGCCAGCAGCGTAGGTGCAGGGGGGCCCTACGAGCAGTACTTC. Encoded protein: CASSVGAGGPYEQYF.

There are a few counts of this clone. The chain is built from TRBV10-3 and TRBJ1-1, with TRBD1 matching 12 bases. The V gene end was trimmed by 6 bases and the J gene end by 1 base; junction bases not matched to a gene: 9. The CDR3 runs 17 residues. Germline lookup yields CDR1 ENHRY and CDR2 SYGVKD. The chain's CDR3 is CAISNRGQGARNTEAFF. The CDR3 nucleotides read TGTGCCATCAGCAATAGGGGACAGGGGGCCAGGAACACTGAAGCTTTCTTT.

The chain carries TRBV11-2 and TRBJ1-1; possibly TRBD1 for D (6 bases). The germline CDR1 and CDR2 sequences are SGHAT and FQNNGV. V was cut by 5 bases and J by 1 base, with 14 bases left in between. The CDR3 is made up of 15 amino acids. CDR3 protein: CASSLLGGRNTEAFF. The CDR3 DNA reads TGTGCCAGCAGCCTCCTCGGGGGGCGGAACACTGAAGCTTTCTTT.

The genes are TRBV14 and TRBJ2-3; TRBD2 matches 7 bases. This CDR3 region has 16 residues. The germline gives CDR1 SGHDN, CDR2 FVKESK. The junction had 12 bases not matched to a gene; V was cut back by 3 bases and J by 6 bases. The CDR3 coding sequence is TGTGCCAGCAGCCACCCCTTTGCGGGAGTGGCGGATACGCAGTATTTT. Translation gives CASSHPFAGVADTQYF.

The genes are TRBV9 and TRBJ2-5; 7 nucleotides align to TRBD1. CDR3 size: 15 residues. Germline V gene data show CDR1 as SGDLS and CDR2 as YYNGEE. The ends lost 0 bases at V and 0 bases at J; junction bases unmatched: 2. The CDR3 here is CASSVGQGDQETQYF. In nucleotides, the CDR3 is TGTGCCAGCAGCGTAGGGCAGGGGGACCAAGAGACCCAGTACTTC. Full variable domain (rest looked up from reference TRBV9 and TRBJ2-5): DSGVTQTPKHLITATGQRVTLRCSPRSGDLSVYWYQQSLDQGLQFLIQYYNGEERAKGNILERFSAQQFPDLHSELNLSSLELGDSALYFCASSVGQGDQETQYFGPGTRLLVL.

The chain couples TRBV5-1 to TRBJ2-7, with 9 bases aligning to TRBD1. CDR3 length: 14 amino acids. V lost 4 bases, J lost 5 bases, and 7 bases stayed unmatched. Germline CDR1 reads SGHRS; CDR2 reads YFSETQ. CDR3 DNA: TGCGCCAGCAGCCCGGGACAGGGTTTCCACGAGCAGTACTTC. Its translation is CASSPGQGFHEQYF.

The chain recombines TRBV6-5 with TRBJ1-5, with 7 bases that match TRBD1. This CDR3 contains 15 residues. CDR1 is MNHEY, CDR2 SVGAGI, per germline. Trimming removed 6 bases from V and 2 bases from J; junction bases left unmatched: 7. The CDR3 DNA reads as TGTGCCAGCAGAGCTGACAGGGCCGGCAATCAGCCCCAGCATTTT. It is translated as CASRADRAGNQPQHF.

The chain recombines TRBV11-2 with TRBJ1-5; a possible D gene is TRBD1 (5 bases). This CDR3 spans 16 amino acids. The germline gives CDR1 SGHAT, CDR2 FQNNGV. V dropped 1 base and J dropped 7 bases, with 17 bases sitting between them. The CDR3 DNA reads TGTGCCAGCAGCTTAGGGACCGGGGGGGGTCTCCAGCCCCAGCATTTT. Its protein product is CASSLGTGGGLQPQHF. Supplemented by reference TRBV11-2 and TRBJ1-5, the full variable domain reads EAGVAQSPRYKIIEKRQSVAFWCNPISGHATLYWYQQILGQGPKLLIQFQNNGVVDDSQLPKDRFSAERLKGVDSTLKIQPAKLEDSAVYLCASSLGTGGGLQPQHFGDGTRLSIL.

This sequence joins TRBV6-2 or TRBV6-3 and TRBJ1-6, with D perhaps matching TRBD1 (5 bases). The V end was cut by 4 bases, the J end by 7 bases, with 8 bases between. The V gene's germline CDR1 is MNHEY and CDR2 SVGEGT. The length of the CDR3 is 13 residues. The CDR3 nucleotides read TGTGCCAGCAGTTGGCCAGGGAATTCACCCCTCCACTTT. Its translation is CASSWPGNSPLHF.

The genes are TRBV28 and TRBJ1-2, with 7 bases that match TRBD1. Germline CDR1 reads MDHEN; CDR2 reads SYDVKM. V lost 4 bases to trimming and J lost 0 bases; unmatched junction nucleotides: 14. There are 18 residues in the CDR3. The CDR3: CASSSLRPRTGANYGYTF. In nucleotides, the CDR3 is TGTGCCAGCAGTTCCCTGAGACCTAGGACAGGAGCTAACTATGGCTACACCTTC.

This chain uses TRBV7-2 with TRBJ2-7; TRBD2 matches at 10 bases. V shed 3 bases and J 4 bases; nucleotides not matched to a gene: 3. The length of the CDR3 is 14 residues. Germline CDR1 SGHTA, CDR2 FQGNSA. For the CDR3, the DNA is TGTGCCAGCAGCTTCAGCGGGGGGGCATACGAGCAGTACTTC. This sequence encodes CASSFSGGAYEQYF.

This chain links TRBV13 with TRBJ1-4; 8 bases line up with TRBD1. There are 15 residues in the CDR3. Per germline, CDR1 PRHDT and CDR2 FYEKMQ (reference sequence). The trim removed 5 bases at V and 4 bases at J, leaving 6 bases unmatched. The CDR3: CASSLRTGLNEKLFF. CDR3 nucleotide sequence: TGTGCCAGCAGCCTAAGGACAGGGCTTAATGAAAAACTGTTTTTT.

The genes are TRBV6-5 and TRBJ2-3; possible D gene TRBD1, 6 bases. The V end was cut by 7 bases, the J end by 8 bases, with 10 bases between. Germline CDR1 and CDR2: MNHEY and SVGAGI. The CDR3 is 11 residues long. CDR3 sequence reads: CASTKGVTQYF. As DNA, the CDR3 is TGTGCCAGCACCAAGGGGGTTACGCAGTATTTT.

This chain uses TRBV5-1 with TRBJ2-3; TRBD1 is a possible D gene (7 bases). Germline V CDR1 and CDR2: SGHRS, YFSETQ. CDR3 size: 15 residues. The V gene lost 2 bases and the J gene lost 3 bases, with 13 bases spanning the gap. CDR3 amino acids: CASSLARGRTDTQYF. The CDR3 nucleotides are TGCGCCAGCAGCTTAGCCAGGGGGAGGACAGATACGCAGTATTTT.

The chain recombines TRBV9 with TRBJ2-7; D perhaps matches TRBD1 (6 bases). V lost 0 bases to trimming and J lost 7 bases, with 11 bases between them. The CDR3 runs 13 residues. CDR1 SGDLS and CDR2 YYNGEE come from the germline V gene. CDR3 residues: CASSVAPGEEQYF. The DNA of the CDR3 is TGTGCCAGCAGCGTAGCGCCAGGGGAGGAGCAGTACTTC.

The rearrangement links TRBV19 to TRBJ1-2; 7 bases agree with TRBD1. The CDR3 has 14 residues. V lost 6 bases and J lost 2; bases outside the gene matches: 6. CDR1 and CDR2 (germline): LNHDA, SQIVND (reference sequence). For the CDR3, the DNA is TGTGCCAGTAGGCCCGGGACAGCAAACTATGGCTACACCTTC. Its protein product is CASRPGTANYGYTF.

The rearrangement uses TRBV14 and TRBJ2-3; 15 nucleotides match TRBD2. CDR3 length: 15 residues. The J segment lost 5 bases and the V segment lost 8 bases, leaving 5 bases of the junction unmatched. Per germline, CDR1 SGHDN and CDR2 FVKESK. For the CDR3, the DNA is TGTGCCAGCGGACTAGCGGGAGGGCGCGTAGATACGCAGTATTTT. The encoded protein is CASGLAGGRVDTQYF. Full variable domain (outside the CDR3, taken from reference TRBV14 and TRBJ2-3): EAGVTQFPSHSVIEKGQTVTLRCDPISGHDNLYWYRRVMGKEIKFLLHFVKESKQDESGMPNNRFLAERTGGTYSTLKVQPAELEDSGVYFCASGLAGGRVDTQYFGPGTRLTVL.

The V and J genes are TRBV3-1 (or the pseudogene TRBV3-2) and TRBJ2-3, with TRBD2 identical over 8 bases. V was clipped by 1 base and J by 2 bases; unmatched bases: 8. Germline V gene sequence: CDR1 LGHDT, CDR2 YNNKEL (reference sequence). This CDR3 spans 17 amino acids. The CDR3 spells CASSQVRGGRTTDTQYF. As DNA, the CDR3 is TGTGCCAGCAGCCAAGTTCGTGGCGGGAGGACCACAGATACGCAGTATTTT.

The V gene is TRBV6-5, the J gene TRBJ1-2, with 7 bases lining up with TRBD1. Per the germline V gene, CDR1 is MNHEY and CDR2 is SVGAGI. This CDR3 region has 13 residues. With V trimmed by 6 bases and J by 2 bases, 3 bases remained unmatched. The CDR3 here is CASRSDRNYGYTF. The CDR3 bases are TGTGCCAGCAGGTCGGACAGGAACTATGGCTACACCTTC.

The CDR3 region has the DNA TGTGCCTGGAGTGCGGGGATACCAGCCTACGAGCAGTACTTC. The encoded protein is CAWSAGIPAYEQYF. The chain links TRBV30 to TRBJ2-7; possibly TRBD2 for D (5 bases). This CDR3 comprises 14 residues. Trimming stripped 1 base from V and 2 bases from J, with 12 bases between. Germline loops: CDR1 GTSNPN, CDR2 SVGIG (reference sequence).

The rearrangement uses TRBV28 and TRBJ1-2, with TRBD1 as a possible D gene (5 bases). V lost 3 bases and J 13 bases, leaving 18 bases between the germline ends. Germline loops: CDR1 MDHEN, CDR2 SYDVKM. The CDR3 length is 13 residues. The CDR3 nucleotides read TGTGCCAGCAGTTTTTTCGCGGCAGGGCTGGTCACCTTC. It is translated as CASSFFAAGLVTF.

Ten or more counts support this clone. The chain recombines TRBV7-9 with TRBJ1-1, with D hard to call. V shed 5 bases and J shed 7 bases, with 14 bases lying between them. CDR1 and CDR2 (germline): SEHNR, FQNEAQ (reference sequence). This CDR3 spans 13 amino acids. In DNA form, the CDR3 reads TGTGCCAGCAGCGCCGCCGGGGAAGGTGAAGCTTTCTTT. Translated, it gives CASSAAGEGEAFF.

This clone was seen only a few times. The rearrangement joins TRBV5-8 to TRBJ2-4, with no clear D. Trimming removed 0 bases at V and 0 bases at J, with 7 bases between. Germline lookup yields CDR1 SGHTS and CDR2 YDEGEE. CDR3 length: 15 residues. The CDR3, as DNA: TGTGCCAGCAGCTTGGAACAGCTAGCCAAAAACATTCAGTACTTC. Protein sequence: CASSLEQLAKNIQYF.

The J gene is TRBJ1-1, the V gene TRBV6-2 or TRBV6-3; 11 bases line up with TRBD1. The CDR3 is 18 residues long. V shed 2 bases, J shed 0 bases, and the junction held 8 bases outside the gene matches. CDR1 and CDR2 (germline): MNHEY, SVGEGT. As DNA, the CDR3 is TGTGCCAGCAGTTACCCTGTGCGGGACAGGGGGATGAACACTGAAGCTTTCTTT. This gives the protein CASSYPVRDRGMNTEAFF.

The gene calls are TRBV28 and TRBJ1-2; D gene ambiguous. The V end was cut by 11 bases, the J end by 8 bases, with 18 bases between. Per the germline V gene, CDR1 is MDHEN and CDR2 is SYDVKM. The CDR3 spans 12 residues. The CDR3 bases are TGTGCCTGCGAGAGGGAGAGCGGCGGCTACACCTTC. This translates into CACERESGGYTF.

This chain connects TRBV29-1 to TRBJ1-2; a possible D gene is TRBD1 (5 bases). The germline V gene has CDR1 SQVTM and CDR2 ANQGSEA. With 6 bases removed from V and 4 bases from J, the gap between germline ends came to 15 bases. The CDR3 totals 13 residues. CDR3 sequence: CSVPPQGLYGYTF. The CDR3 DNA sequence: TGCAGCGTCCCGCCTCAGGGACTCTATGGCTACACCTTC.

The chain employs TRBV7-2 and TRBJ1-2; no clear D. Germline V gene data show CDR1 as SGHTA and CDR2 as FQGNSA. V dropped 1 base and J dropped 4 bases, with 10 bases sitting between them. The CDR3 spans 14 residues. The DNA of the CDR3 is TGTGCCAGCAGCTTAGAACTAGACCTCTATGGCTACACCTTC. Translating gives CASSLELDLYGYTF.

CDR3 amino acids: CASSYSRNGYTF. The CDR3 DNA reads as TGTGCCAGCAGTTACTCGAGAAATGGCTACACCTTC. V and J are TRBV6-2 or TRBV6-3 and TRBJ1-2, with unresolved D. The V gene lost 0 bases and the J gene lost 6 bases, with 5 bases spanning the gap. This CDR3 has 12 amino acids. Germline lookup yields CDR1 MNHEY and CDR2 SVGEGT.